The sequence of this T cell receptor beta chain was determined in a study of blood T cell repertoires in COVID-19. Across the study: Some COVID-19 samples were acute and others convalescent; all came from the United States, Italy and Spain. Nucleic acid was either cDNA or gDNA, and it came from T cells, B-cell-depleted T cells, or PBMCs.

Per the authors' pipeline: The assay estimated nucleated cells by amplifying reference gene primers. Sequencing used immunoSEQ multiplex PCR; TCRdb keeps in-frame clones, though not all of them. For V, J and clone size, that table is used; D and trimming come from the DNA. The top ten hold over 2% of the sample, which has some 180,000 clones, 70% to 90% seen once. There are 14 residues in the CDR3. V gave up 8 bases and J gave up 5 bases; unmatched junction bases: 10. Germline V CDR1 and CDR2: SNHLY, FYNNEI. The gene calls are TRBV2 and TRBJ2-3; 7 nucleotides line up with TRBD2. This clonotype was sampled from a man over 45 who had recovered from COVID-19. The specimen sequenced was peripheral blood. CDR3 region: CASRRASGGDTQYF. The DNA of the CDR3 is TGTGCCAGCCGCCGGGCTAGCGGAGGAGATACGCAGTATTTT.